These 28 T cell receptor beta chains share one sample of origin, sequenced in a study of cytomegalovirus exposure and HLA in healthy donors (dated by TCRdb to the late 2010s). Libraries were built with the immunoSEQ multiplex PCR assay. For the multiplex PCR, a mixture combining 60 forward primers for TCR Vbeta segments and 13 reverse primers for TCR Jbeta segments was used. TCRdb re-hosts the immuneACCESS table, in-frame sequences only. Its copies lack some clones; in the studies checked, an unresolved V gene accounts for under half of them, and the cause for the rest is not known. The sample yields about 240,000 clones; about 80% were counted once. The ten largest account for approximately 8.4% of the sample. Source material: PBMCs. These receptors were taken from a woman aged 55-69 years in good health and CMV-seropositive.

The chain uses TRBV29-1 and TRBJ1-4; D ambiguous. The CDR3 runs to 12 residues. The V end was cut by 7 bases, the J end by 2 bases, with 8 bases between. Germline CDR1 and CDR2: SQVTM and ANQGSEA. Here the CDR3 DNA reads TGCAGCGGGTCACGGACTAATGAAAAACTGTTTTTT. This translates into CSGSRTNEKLFF.

V gene TRBV10-3 combines with J gene TRBJ1-1; 7 bases agree with TRBD1. The CDR3 runs 14 residues. V lost 5 bases to trimming and J lost 2 bases; unmatched junction nucleotides: 5. Germline V gene sequence: CDR1 ENHRY, CDR2 SYGVKD. The CDR3 DNA is TGTGCCATCAGTAGGGGACAGCTCAACACTGAAGCTTTCTTT. Translated: CAISRGQLNTEAFF.

This chain links TRBV25-1 with TRBJ2-2; 11 bases agree with TRBD1. Germline V lookup: CDR1 MGHDK, CDR2 SYGVNS. Trimming cost V 1 base and J 4 bases; bases outside gene matches: 2. This CDR3 has 16 residues. The CDR3: CASSESGTGGTGELFF. DNA of the CDR3: TGTGCCAGCAGTGAATCCGGGACAGGGGGCACCGGGGAGCTGTTTTTT.

The J gene is TRBJ1-3, the V gene TRBV7-9; D uncertain. The germline V and J ends were trimmed by 2 bases and 0 bases, with 11 bases remaining between them. CDR3 length: 16 residues. Germline V gives CDR1 SEHNR, CDR2 FQNEAQ (reference sequence). DNA of the CDR3: TGTGCCAGCAGCTTATCCGGACTGTCCTCTGGAAACACCATATATTTT. This gives the protein CASSLSGLSSGNTIYF.

This chain links TRBV28 with TRBJ1-6; TRBD1 is a possible D gene (5 bases). Germline assignment: CDR1 MDHEN and CDR2 SYDVKM. The CDR3 covers 14 residues. V lost 9 bases to trimming and J lost 9 bases, with 18 bases between them. CDR3 bases: TGTGCCAGTCGCGGGGCAGGGATCTCTTCACCCCTCCACTTT. It yields the protein CASRGAGISSPLHF.

This chain links TRBV7-9 with TRBJ2-2, with D perhaps matching TRBD2 (6 bases). V was trimmed by 5 bases and J by 0 bases, leaving 13 bases between them. The CDR3 runs to 16 residues. From germline, CDR1 is SEHNR and CDR2 FQNEAQ (reference sequence). DNA for the CDR3: TGTGCCAGCAGCCGCAGCATAGCGGCGAACACCGGGGAGCTGTTTTTT. It yields the protein CASSRSIAANTGELFF.

The J gene is TRBJ2-1, the V gene TRBV6-5; TRBD2 aligns across 11 bases. Per germline, CDR1 MNHEY and CDR2 SVGAGI. Trimming removed 6 bases from V and 4 bases from J; junction bases left unmatched: 5. The CDR3 is made up of 15 amino acids. In DNA, the CDR3 is TGTGCCAGCAGGCGCGGGACTAGCGGATACAATGAGCAGTTCTTC. Amino acid sequence: CASRRGTSGYNEQFF.

The chain is built from TRBV6-5 and TRBJ2-3; the D gene is possibly TRBD2 (6 bases). Germline V gene data show CDR1 as MNHEY and CDR2 as SVGAGI. CDR3 length equals 14 residues. Trimming removed 0 bases at V and 6 bases at J, with 10 bases between. CDR3 residues: CASSYSSRGDTQYF. CDR3 bases: TGTGCCAGCAGTTACTCGAGCCGGGGGGATACGCAGTATTTT.

The chain has TRBV2 and TRBJ1-4; D might be TRBD1 (6 bases). Germline CDR1 and CDR2: SNHLY and FYNNEI. Trimming took off 1 base at V and 0 bases at J, with 6 bases between the two ends. The CDR3 is made up of 15 amino acids. The CDR3 DNA reads TGTGCCAGCAGTGAAGGACAGGCAACTAATGAAAAACTGTTTTTT. Translated: CASSEGQATNEKLFF. The full variable domain, rest sourced from reference TRBV2 and TRBJ1-4, is EPEVTQTPSHQVTQMGQEVILRCVPISNHLYFYWYRQILGQKVEFLVSFYNNEISEKSEIFDDQFSVERPDGSNFTLKIRSTKLEDSAMYFCASSEGQATNEKLFFGSGTQLSVL.

This CDR3 reads CASSLRGDSQYEQYF. The CDR3 nucleotides are TGCGCCAGCAGCCTGAGAGGGGACAGCCAATACGAGCAGTACTTC. The gene calls are TRBV5-1 and TRBJ2-7; TRBD1 matches at 7 bases. V gave up 4 bases and J gave up 4 bases; unmatched junction bases: 11. Germline V CDR1 and CDR2: SGHRS, YFSETQ. This CDR3 has 15 amino acids. The full variable domain, with the rest looked up from reference TRBV5-1 and TRBJ2-7, is KAGVTQTPRYLIKTRGQQVTLSCSPISGHRSVSWYQQTPGQGLQFLFEYFSETQRNKGNFPGRFSGRQFSNSRSEMNVSTLELGDSALYLCASSLRGDSQYEQYFGPGTRLTVT.

This rearrangement joins TRBV28 to TRBJ2-1; TRBD2 might be the D (5 bases). Germline V CDR1 and CDR2: MDHEN, SYDVKM. CDR3 length equals 16 residues. The V end was cut by 2 bases, the J end by 0 bases, with 11 bases between. CDR3 sequence (DNA): TGTGCCAGCAGTTTAGGACTCACCCTCTCCTACAATGAGCAGTTCTTC. It is translated as CASSLGLTLSYNEQFF.

CDR3: CASSLVGGSNEKLFF. CDR3 sequence (DNA): TGTGCCAGCAGCTTAGTTGGGGGCTCTAATGAAAAACTGTTTTTT. This chain joins TRBV7-8 and TRBJ1-4, with D maybe TRBD1 (6 bases). The germline CDR1 and CDR2 sequences are SGHVS and FQNEAQ. V lost 1 base, J lost 3 bases, and 9 bases lay in between. This CDR3 has 15 residues.

V gene TRBV19 combines with J gene TRBJ2-7, with TRBD2 matching 10 bases. The length of the CDR3 is 15 residues. Germline V gene lookup returns CDR1 LNHDA and CDR2 SQIVND (reference sequence). With 3 bases clipped from V and 2 bases from J, the junction kept 4 bases outside the gene matches. The CDR3 DNA reads TGTGCCAGTAGTATGGAGGGACTAGCGCCCTACGAGCAGTACTTC. It yields the protein CASSMEGLAPYEQYF.

This chain joins TRBV15 and TRBJ2-6; D remains unclear. The germline V and J ends were trimmed by 5 bases and 2 bases, with 7 bases remaining between them. This CDR3 has 14 residues. Looked up from germline, CDR1 is LNHNV and CDR2 is YYDKDF (reference sequence). For the CDR3, the DNA is TGTGCCACCAGCCCAGGAACTGGGGCCAACGTCCTGACTTTC. It is translated as CATSPGTGANVLTF.

The DNA for the CDR3 is TGTGCCAGCAGCTTGGTAGTTGCGGGAGGGCAGGGGAATGAGCAGTTCTTC. Translated, it gives CASSLVVAGGQGNEQFF. The chain joins TRBV5-6 to TRBJ2-1, with 9 nucleotides matching TRBD2. The CDR3 is 17 residues long. Looked up from germline, CDR1 is SGHDT and CDR2 is YYEEEE. The V segment lost 0 bases and the J segment 7 bases; nucleotides outside the gene matches: 11.

The chain links TRBV5-1 to TRBJ2-1; weak D call: TRBD2 (6 bases). Germline V CDR1 and CDR2: SGHRS, YFSETQ. Trimming left V 4 bases short and J 12 bases short, with 11 bases between. This CDR3 has 11 amino acids. CDR3 in DNA: TGCGCCAGCAGCGACGGGACTCCGCAGTTCTTC. It specifies CASSDGTPQFF.

This chain joins TRBV18 and TRBJ1-1; 7 nucleotides match TRBD1. The J segment lost 2 bases and the V segment lost 3 bases, leaving 6 bases of the junction unmatched. Germline CDR1 reads KGHSH; CDR2 reads LQKENI. This CDR3 is built from 15 residues. In DNA, the CDR3 is TGTGCCAGCTCACCCAGGACAGGATCTAACACTGAAGCTTTCTTT. Its translation: CASSPRTGSNTEAFF.

The chain uses TRBV28 and TRBJ2-1; 8 bases are shared with TRBD2. In germline, CDR1 is MDHEN, CDR2 SYDVKM. The CDR3 loop spans 15 amino acids. The J segment lost 3 bases and the V segment lost 6 bases, leaving 7 bases of the junction unmatched. Here the CDR3 reads CASSSAGEIYNEQFF. CDR3 coding DNA: TGTGCCAGCAGCTCAGCGGGAGAAATCTACAATGAGCAGTTCTTC.

The genes are TRBV30 and TRBJ1-2; a weak D match, TRBD1 (6 bases). Germline CDR1 is GTSNPN and CDR2 is SVGIG (reference sequence). The V gene lost 4 bases and the J gene lost 8 bases, with 23 bases spanning the gap. CDR3 length equals 15 residues. As DNA, the CDR3 is TGTGCCTGGAAGAAACAGGGAATCGGCAATTGGGGCTACACCTTC. The encoded protein is CAWKKQGIGNWGYTF.

J is TRBJ2-6 and V is TRBV5-6; 7 nucleotides agree with TRBD1. Germline CDR1 SGHDT, CDR2 YYEEEE. This CDR3 is 17 amino acids long. V trimming: 1 base; J trimming: 2 bases; junction bases outside the gene matches: 6. CDR3 protein: CASSLLGQMAGANVLTF. DNA for the CDR3: TGTGCCAGCAGCTTGTTGGGACAGATGGCTGGGGCCAACGTCCTGACTTTC.

CDR3 loop: CASSLGQEIYEQYF. Here the CDR3 DNA reads TGTGCCAGCAGCCTGGGACAGGAGATCTACGAGCAGTACTTC. This chain joins TRBV5-6 and TRBJ2-5; TRBD1 agrees at 8 bases. The end of the DNA is better explained by TRBJ2-7, so the J call may be wrong. Germline V gene lookup returns CDR1 SGHDT and CDR2 YYEEEE. The CDR3 extends over 14 amino acids.

The V call is TRBV6-1, the J call TRBJ1-5, with D perhaps matching TRBD1 (5 bases). The CDR3 sequence is 15 residues long. Germline V gives CDR1 MNHNS, CDR2 SASEGT. V was shortened by 5 bases and J by 2 bases, with 13 bases between the two germline ends. The CDR3 protein is CASSTGGAGNQPQHF. The CDR3 DNA follows: TGTGCCAGCAGTACGGGAGGGGCTGGCAATCAGCCCCAGCATTTT.

J is TRBJ1-5 and V is TRBV30, with 10 bases that match TRBD1. The J segment lost 4 bases and the V segment lost 3 bases, leaving 6 bases of the junction unmatched. This CDR3 region has 15 residues. The germline gives CDR1 GTSNPN, CDR2 SVGIG (reference sequence). The CDR3 coding sequence is TGTGCCTGGAGATCGACAGGGGGCCCTAATCAGCCCCAGCATTTT. It translates to CAWRSTGGPNQPQHF.

The rearrangement joins TRBV2 to TRBJ2-5; TRBD2 matches at 10 bases. The V gene end was trimmed by 1 base and the J gene end by 4 bases; junction bases not matched to a gene: 3. CDR1 is SNHLY and CDR2 is FYNNEI in the germline V gene. The CDR3 is 15 amino acids. CDR3 region: CASSEESGRGETQYF. CDR3 DNA: TGTGCCAGCAGTGAAGAGAGCGGGAGGGGAGAGACCCAGTACTTC.

This clone was seen just once. V gene TRBV10-3 combines with J gene TRBJ2-3, with 7 nucleotides matching TRBD1. Germline values: CDR1 ENHRY, CDR2 SYGVKD. V lost 6 bases, J lost 4 bases, and 4 bases stayed unmatched. The CDR3 contains 13 residues. CDR3 in amino acids: CAIRPDRPDTQYF. CDR3 DNA sequence: TGTGCCATCAGACCGGACAGGCCAGATACGCAGTATTTT.

The chain joins TRBV29-1 to TRBJ2-2; 8 nucleotides agree with TRBD1. Germline V lookup: CDR1 SQVTM, CDR2 ANQGSEA. V lost 5 bases to trimming and J lost 3 bases; unmatched junction nucleotides: 8. This CDR3 is built from 15 residues. The CDR3 DNA follows: TGCAGCGTTTTTTTCAGGGGGCGTGACACCGGGGAGCTGTTTTTT. Its protein is CSVFFRGRDTGELFF.

The CDR3, as DNA: TGCGCCAGCACTCCCTGGGGACAGGAAAATAATTCACCCCTCCACTTT. Amino acid sequence: CASTPWGQENNSPLHF. This rearrangement joins TRBV5-1 to TRBJ1-6; 8 bases map to TRBD1. This CDR3 contains 16 residues. J was trimmed by 5 bases and V by 6 bases; bases with no gene match: 10. The germline V gene encodes CDR1 SGHRS and CDR2 YFSETQ.

The chain combines TRBV5-6 with TRBJ2-3; D is uncertain. The CDR3 runs to 14 residues. The V end lost 2 bases, the J end lost 0 bases, and 7 bases lay between the germline ends. Germline V gene lookup returns CDR1 SGHDT and CDR2 YYEEEE. The CDR3: CASSFGDSTDTQYF. In nucleotides, the CDR3 is TGTGCCAGCAGCTTTGGAGACAGCACAGATACGCAGTATTTT.